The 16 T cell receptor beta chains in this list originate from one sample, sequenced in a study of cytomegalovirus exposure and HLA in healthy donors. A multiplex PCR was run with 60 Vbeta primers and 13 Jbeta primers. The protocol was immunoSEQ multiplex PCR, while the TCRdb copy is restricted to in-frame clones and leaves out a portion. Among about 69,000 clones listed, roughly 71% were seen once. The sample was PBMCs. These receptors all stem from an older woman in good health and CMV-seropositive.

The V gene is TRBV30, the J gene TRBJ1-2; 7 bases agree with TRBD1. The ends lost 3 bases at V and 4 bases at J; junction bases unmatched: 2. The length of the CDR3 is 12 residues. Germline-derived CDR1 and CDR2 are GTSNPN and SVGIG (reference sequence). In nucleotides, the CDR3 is TGTGCCTGGAGAGGGGGCCCCTATGGCTACACCTTC. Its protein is CAWRGGPYGYTF.

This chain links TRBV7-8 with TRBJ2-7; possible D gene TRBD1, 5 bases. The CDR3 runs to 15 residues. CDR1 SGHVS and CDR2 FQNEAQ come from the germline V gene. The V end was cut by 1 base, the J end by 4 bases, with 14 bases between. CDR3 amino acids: CASSLDLLGVYEQYF. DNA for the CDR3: TGTGCCAGCAGCTTAGATTTATTAGGGGTTTACGAGCAGTACTTC.

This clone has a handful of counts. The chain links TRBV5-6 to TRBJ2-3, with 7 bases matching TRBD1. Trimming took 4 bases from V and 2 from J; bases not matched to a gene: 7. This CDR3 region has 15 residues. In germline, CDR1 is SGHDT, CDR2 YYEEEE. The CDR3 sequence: CASSMGQTLTDTQYF. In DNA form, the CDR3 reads TGTGCCAGCAGCATGGGACAGACCCTCACAGATACGCAGTATTTT.

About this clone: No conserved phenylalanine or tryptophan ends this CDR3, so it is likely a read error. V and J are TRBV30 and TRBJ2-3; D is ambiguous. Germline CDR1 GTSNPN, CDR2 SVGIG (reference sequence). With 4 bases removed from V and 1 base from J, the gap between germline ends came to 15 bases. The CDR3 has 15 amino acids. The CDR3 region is CAWTVLNVGTDTQYV. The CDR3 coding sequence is TGTGCCTGGACTGTACTCAACGTTGGCACAGATACGCAGTATGTT.

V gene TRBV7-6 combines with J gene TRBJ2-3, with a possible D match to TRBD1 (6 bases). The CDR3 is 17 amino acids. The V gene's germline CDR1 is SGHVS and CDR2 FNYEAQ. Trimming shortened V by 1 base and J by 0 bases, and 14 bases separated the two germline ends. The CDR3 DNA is TGTGCCAGCAGCTTAGATGACAGGACCACTAGCACAGATACGCAGTATTTT. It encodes CASSLDDRTTSTDTQYF. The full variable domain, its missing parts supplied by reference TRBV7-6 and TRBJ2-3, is GAGVSQSPRYKVTKRGQDVALRCDPISGHVSLYWYRQALGQGPEFLTYFNYEAQQDKSGLPNDRFSAERPEGSISTLTIQRTEQRDSAMYRCASSLDDRTTSTDTQYFGPGTRLTVL.

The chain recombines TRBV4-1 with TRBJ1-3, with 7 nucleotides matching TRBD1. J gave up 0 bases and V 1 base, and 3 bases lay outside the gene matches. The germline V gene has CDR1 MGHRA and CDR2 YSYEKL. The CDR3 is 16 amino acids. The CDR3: CASSQAGQVSGNTIYF. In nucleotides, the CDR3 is TGCGCCAGCAGCCAAGCAGGACAGGTCTCTGGAAACACCATATATTTT.

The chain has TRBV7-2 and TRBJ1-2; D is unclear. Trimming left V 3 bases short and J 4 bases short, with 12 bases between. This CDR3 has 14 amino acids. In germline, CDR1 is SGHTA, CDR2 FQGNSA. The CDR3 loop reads CASSFHDIIYGYTF. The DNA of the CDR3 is TGTGCCAGCAGCTTTCACGACATCATCTATGGCTACACCTTC.

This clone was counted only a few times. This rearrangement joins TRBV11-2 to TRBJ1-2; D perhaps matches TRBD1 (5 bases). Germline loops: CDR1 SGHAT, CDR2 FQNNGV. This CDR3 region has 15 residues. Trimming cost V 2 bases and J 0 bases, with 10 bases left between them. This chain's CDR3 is CASSLSGLTNYGYTF. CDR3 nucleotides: TGTGCCAGCAGCTTATCAGGGTTAACTAACTATGGCTACACCTTC.

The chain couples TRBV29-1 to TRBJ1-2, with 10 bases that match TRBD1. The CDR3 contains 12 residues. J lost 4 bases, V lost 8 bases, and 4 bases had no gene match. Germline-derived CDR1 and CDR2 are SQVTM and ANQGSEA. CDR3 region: CSIGDRGYGYTF. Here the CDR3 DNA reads TGCAGCATCGGGGACAGGGGCTATGGCTACACCTTC.

CDR3 DNA sequence: TGTGCCAGTAGTATAGACGGGGGGTACAATGAGCAGTTCTTC. The encoded protein is CASSIDGGYNEQFF. The rearrangement joins TRBV19 to TRBJ2-1; 7 bases match TRBD2. This CDR3 region has 14 residues. Germline trimming cut 0 bases from V and 4 bases from J; bases unmatched to any gene: 0. CDR1 and CDR2 (germline): LNHDA, SQIVND (reference sequence).

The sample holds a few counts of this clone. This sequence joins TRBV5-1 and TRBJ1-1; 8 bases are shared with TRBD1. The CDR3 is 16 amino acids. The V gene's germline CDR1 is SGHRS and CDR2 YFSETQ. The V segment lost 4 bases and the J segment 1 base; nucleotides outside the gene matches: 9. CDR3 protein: CASSGTWDRRNTEAFF. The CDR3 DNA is TGCGCCAGCAGCGGGACCTGGGACAGGAGGAACACTGAAGCTTTCTTT.

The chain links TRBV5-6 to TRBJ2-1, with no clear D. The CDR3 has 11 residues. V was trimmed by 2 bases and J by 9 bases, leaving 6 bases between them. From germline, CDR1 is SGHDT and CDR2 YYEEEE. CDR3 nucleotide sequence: TGTGCCAGCAGCTTCTTAATTGAGCAGTTCTTC. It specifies CASSFLIEQFF.

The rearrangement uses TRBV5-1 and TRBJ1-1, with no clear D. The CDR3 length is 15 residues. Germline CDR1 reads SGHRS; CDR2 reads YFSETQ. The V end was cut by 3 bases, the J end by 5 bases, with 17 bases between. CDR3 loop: CASSSRLWSETEAFF. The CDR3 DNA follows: TGCGCCAGCAGCTCCCGATTGTGGTCCGAGACTGAAGCTTTCTTT.

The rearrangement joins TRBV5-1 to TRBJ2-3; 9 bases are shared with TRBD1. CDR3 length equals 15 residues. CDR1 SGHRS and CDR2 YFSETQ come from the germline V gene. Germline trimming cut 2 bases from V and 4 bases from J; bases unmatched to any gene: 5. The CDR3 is CASSFGDRVPDTQYF. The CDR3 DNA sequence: TGCGCCAGCAGCTTTGGGGACAGGGTTCCAGATACGCAGTATTTT.

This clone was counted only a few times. In DNA form, the CDR3 reads TGCGCCAGCAGCCAAGGCGAAGACAGCTCCTACGAGCAGTACTTC. Protein: CASSQGEDSSYEQYF. The rearrangement links TRBV4-1 to TRBJ2-7, with D maybe TRBD1 (5 bases). The germline CDR1 and CDR2 sequences are MGHRA and YSYEKL. V was clipped by 1 base and J by 0 bases, with 10 bases between them. This CDR3 has 15 amino acids.

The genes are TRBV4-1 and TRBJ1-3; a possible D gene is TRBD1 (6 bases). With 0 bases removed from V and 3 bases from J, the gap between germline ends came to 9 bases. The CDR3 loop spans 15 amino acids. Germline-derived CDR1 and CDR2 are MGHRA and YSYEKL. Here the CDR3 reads CASSQEYRDGNTIYF. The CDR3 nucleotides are TGCGCCAGCAGCCAAGAATACAGGGATGGAAACACCATATATTTT.